This T cell receptor beta chain was recorded in a study of blood T cell repertoires in COVID-19. About the research overall: In each case, the material was cDNA or gDNA derived from T cells, B-cell-depleted T cells, or PBMCs.

Germline V lookup: CDR1 MGHRA, CDR2 YSYEKL. V shed 4 bases and J 3 bases; nucleotides not matched to a gene: 17. The CDR3 runs to 18 residues. The age range of participants was about 18 to 95 years, with residence in about two dozen US areas. Donors were grouped by their self-reported clinical history. Original handling: Reference gene primer amplification gave estimated nucleated cell counts. Produced via immunoSEQ multiplex PCR; TCRdb's table is partial and in-frame only. Clone size and the V and J calls come from that table; the DNA yielded D and trimming. The sample has nearly 250,000 clones, approximately 85% seen once; the top ten hold more than 2%.

The sequencing input was PBMCs or T cells enriched from blood (not recorded which). The rearrangement uses TRBV4-1 and TRBJ2-5, with 7 bases identical to TRBD2. This TCR derives from a woman aged 50 to 60 who had recovered from COVID-19. CDR3 bases: TGCGCCAGCAGCCCCCCCCGGGGGGATTTTGGCTCCGAAGAGACCCAGTACTTC. It yields the protein CASSPPRGDFGSEETQYF.